These 24 T cell receptor beta chains came from one sample sequenced in a study of T cells after yellow fever vaccination. Each CDR3 protein gets one entry after TCRdb re-called the 5' RACE reads with MiXCR. The data contain about 260,000 distinct CDR3 sequences, about 3.5% of them seen just once; the ten biggest clones take up around 19%. The source was PBMCs, collected 15 days after the yellow fever booster vaccination. The receptors were sampled from a young man who received the YFV17D yellow fever vaccine.

This clonotype was seen many times. This chain uses TRBV5-1 with TRBJ2-3; D gene uncertain. The CDR3 covers 12 residues. Germline values: CDR1 SGHRS, CDR2 YFSETQ. V was pared by 0 bases and J by 5 bases, with 4 bases between. CDR3 residues: CASSLALDTQYF. CDR3 sequence (DNA): TGCGCCAGCAGCTTGGCCCTAGATACGCAGTATTTT.

This clonotype was seen a handful of times. This chain links TRBV12-2 with TRBJ1-2. TRBV12-2 is shown as a pseudogene. This CDR3 has 14 residues. In DNA, the CDR3 is TGTGCAAGTCGCTTAGTTAGGTTTCCCTATGGCTACACCTTC. As protein: CASRLVRFPYGYTF.

The CDR3 sequence: CASSFVDWAQPQHF. DNA for the CDR3: TGCGCCAGCAGCTTCGTCGACTGGGCTCAGCCCCAGCATTTT. The chain couples TRBV5-1 to TRBJ1-5; D unresolved. CDR1 and CDR2 (germline): SGHRS, YFSETQ. The CDR3 covers 14 residues. V shed 2 bases and J shed 6 bases, with 12 bases lying between them.

In this sample, this clonotype turned up many times. This chain joins TRBV6-5 and TRBJ2-1; D may be TRBD1 or TRBD2 (7 bases each). V lost 6 bases and J 6 bases, leaving 18 bases between the germline ends. The CDR3 runs to 15 residues. Per the germline V gene, CDR1 is MNHEY and CDR2 is SVGAGI. The CDR3 DNA reads TGTGCCAGCAGCCAGGGGGTGGTAGCGGGCAATGAGCAGTTCTTC. Protein: CASSQGVVAGNEQFF.

The rearrangement links TRBV5-1 to TRBJ1-2; no clear D. Per the germline V gene, CDR1 is SGHRS and CDR2 is YFSETQ. With 1 base removed from V and 1 base from J, the gap between germline ends came to 8 bases. The CDR3 length is 14 residues. The CDR3 here is CASSLNILNYGYTF. As DNA, the CDR3 is TGCGCCAGCAGCTTGAACATACTTAACTATGGCTACACCTTC. Supplemented by reference TRBV5-1 and TRBJ1-2, the full variable domain reads KAGVTQTPRYLIKTRGQQVTLSCSPISGHRSVSWYQQTPGQGLQFLFEYFSETQRNKGNFPGRFSGRQFSNSRSEMNVSTLELGDSALYLCASSLNILNYGYTFGSGTRLTVV.

This clonotype was detected many times. The CDR3 region is CAHRERVYEQYV. The CDR3 nucleotides are TGCGCCCACCGGGAGCGAGTTTACGAGCAGTACGTC. V is TRBV23-1 and J is TRBJ2-7; TRBD2 is a possible D gene (6 bases). TRBV23-1 is assigned to the ORF class and has an uncertain function. The CDR3 is made up of 12 amino acids. Trimming took off 11 bases at V and 4 bases at J, with 15 bases between the two ends.

The rearrangement joins TRBV5-1 to TRBJ1-1; D is ambiguous. The V end lost 3 bases, the J end lost 4 bases, and 16 bases lay between the germline ends. This CDR3 spans 15 amino acids. CDR1 is SGHRS, CDR2 YFSETQ, per germline. Written as DNA, the CDR3 is TGCGCCAGCAGCTCATTCTCCGCGCTGGGCACTGAAGCTTTCTTT. This codes for CASSSFSALGTEAFF.

In this sample, this clonotype turned up a few times. The V call is TRBV7-9, the J call TRBJ1-1, with TRBD1 matching 7 bases. Germline V gene sequence: CDR1 SEHNR, CDR2 FQNEAQ (reference sequence). J was trimmed by 7 bases and V by 4 bases; bases with no gene match: 12. The CDR3 sequence is 15 residues long. The CDR3 region has the DNA TGTGCCAGCAGCTCAGTTGTAGGGGGCGAGGGTGAAGCTTTCTTT. This encodes CASSSVVGGEGEAFF.

This clonotype was detected many times. This rearrangement joins TRBV3-1 to TRBJ2-5; 7 bases fit TRBD1. In germline, CDR1 is LGHDT, CDR2 YNNKEL (reference sequence). Trimming took 3 bases from V and 4 from J; bases not matched to a gene: 8. The CDR3 totals 15 residues. CDR3 sequence reads: CASSQNHRGGETQYF. The CDR3 bases are TGTGCCAGCAGCCAGAACCACAGGGGCGGAGAGACCCAGTACTTC.

This clonotype was seen at least ten times. The chain joins TRBV12-3 or TRBV12-4 to TRBJ2-3; 7 nucleotides align to TRBD2. This CDR3 is 15 amino acids long. With V trimmed by 0 bases and J by 10 bases, 10 bases remained unmatched. The CDR3 sequence is CASSLAFFGGKAQYF. The CDR3 coding sequence is TGTGCCAGCAGTTTAGCTTTCTTCGGGGGGAAGGCGCAGTATTTT.

This clonotype occurred a few times. The chain recombines TRBV13 with TRBJ2-1; 8 bases line up with TRBD1. After removal of 5 bases from V and 0 bases from J, the junction contained 18 bases not matched to a gene. Germline V gives CDR1 PRHDT, CDR2 FYEKMQ (reference sequence). This CDR3 has 20 amino acids. The CDR3, as DNA: TGTGCCAGCAGCGCCGAGGACAGGGCATTAACTATTAGCTCCTACAATGAGCAGTTCTTC. This codes for CASSAEDRALTISSYNEQFF. The whole variable domain, remainder taken from reference TRBV13 and TRBJ2-1, is AAGVIQSPRHLIKEKRETATLKCYPIPRHDTVYWYQQGPGQDPQFLISFYEKMQSDKGSIPDRFSAQQFSDYHSELNMSSLELGDSALYFCASSAEDRALTISSYNEQFFGPGTRLTVL.

This clonotype occurred many times. The gene calls are TRBV7-2 and TRBJ2-2; 7 bases agree with TRBD2. The length of the CDR3 is 17 residues. V lost 5 bases and J lost 7; bases outside the gene matches: 16. Germline loops: CDR1 SGHTA, CDR2 FQGNSA. CDR3 coding DNA: TGTGCCAGCAGCCCTCGGGACTACCCCCGTGGAGACGGGGAGCTGTTTTTT. Translation gives CASSPRDYPRGDGELFF.

This clonotype was recorded only once. Written as DNA, the CDR3 is TGCGCCAGCAGCTTCGAGGAGTTCTACGAGCAGTACTTC. Residues: CASSFEEFYEQYF. The chain links TRBV5-1 to TRBJ2-7; no clear D gene. Germline values: CDR1 SGHRS, CDR2 YFSETQ. V was cut by 2 bases and J by 3 bases, with 9 bases left in between. This CDR3 comprises 13 residues.

At least ten counts were recorded for this clonotype. The chain carries TRBV9 and TRBJ2-5; 9 nucleotides agree with TRBD2. Germline CDR1 and CDR2: SGDLS and YYNGEE. V dropped 4 bases and J dropped 7; count of bases not matched to a gene: 8. The CDR3 contains 14 residues. CDR3 region: CASSRLAGDGTQYF. The CDR3 DNA follows: TGTGCCAGCAGCCGTTTAGCGGGGGATGGGACCCAGTACTTC. The full variable domain, in which reference TRBV9 and TRBJ2-5 provide the parts outside the CDR3, is DSGVTQTPKHLITATGQRVTLRCSPRSGDLSVYWYQQSLDQGLQFLIQYYNGEERAKGNILERFSAQQFPDLHSELNLSSLELGDSALYFCASSRLAGDGTQYFGPGTRLLVL.

This clonotype was observed at least ten times. The genes are TRBV12-3 or TRBV12-4 and TRBJ2-3, with D tentatively TRBD2 (7 bases). The CDR3 extends over 16 amino acids. The germline V and J ends were trimmed by 8 bases and 5 bases, with 23 bases remaining between them. For the CDR3, the DNA is TGTGCCAGCCTGGGCGGGGGCTATATAGAACAAGATACGCAGTATTTT. Translation: CASLGGGYIEQDTQYF.

This clonotype has ten or more counts. The chain carries TRBV5-6 and TRBJ2-4; D is undetermined. The CDR3 has 12 amino acids. Germline V gene data show CDR1 as SGHDT and CDR2 as YYEEEE. The V end was cut by 1 base, the J end by 6 bases, with 5 bases between. The CDR3 loop is CASSLWGNIQYF. In DNA form, the CDR3 reads TGTGCCAGCAGCTTGTGGGGAAACATTCAGTACTTC.

This clonotype has more than one count but fewer than ten. V usage is TRBV3-1 and J usage is TRBJ2-7; TRBD2 matches at 8 bases. CDR1 and CDR2 (germline): LGHDT, YNNKEL (reference sequence). Losses at the gene ends were 2 bases for V and 3 bases for J; bases not matched to a gene: 3. This CDR3 region has 14 residues. The CDR3 loop reads CASSQTSGVYEQYF. For the CDR3, the DNA is TGTGCCAGCAGCCAAACTAGCGGTGTCTACGAGCAGTACTTC.

V and J are TRBV19 and TRBJ1-5; D possibly corresponds to TRBD1 (6 bases). The ends were cut back, 5 bases at V and 4 bases at J, with 15 bases in the middle. The CDR3 contains 15 residues. Germline CDR1 reads LNHDA; CDR2 reads SQIVND (reference sequence). This CDR3 reads CASSVLAGVNQPQHF. The CDR3 DNA reads as TGTGCCAGTAGTGTTTTGGCAGGGGTTAATCAGCCCCAGCATTTT.

The chain carries TRBV30 and TRBJ2-7; D assignment may be TRBD1 or TRBD2 (5 bases each). The CDR3 has 11 residues. Germline lookup yields CDR1 GTSNPN and CDR2 SVGIG (reference sequence). The CDR3 DNA reads TGTGCTGAGGGGTGGCCCTACGAGCAGTACTTC. This encodes CAEGWPYEQYF.

This clonotype was counted at least ten times. The genes are TRBV4-1 and TRBJ1-4; D remains unclear. Deletions cut 0 bases from V and 4 bases from J, with 9 bases between. Germline assignment: CDR1 MGHRA and CDR2 YSYEKL. The CDR3 consists of 15 residues. Here the CDR3 DNA reads TGCGCCAGCAGCCAAGAAAGCTCTCTTAATGAAAAACTGTTTTTT. This gives the protein CASSQESSLNEKLFF.

V usage is TRBV6-2 or TRBV6-3 and J usage is TRBJ2-3; D tentatively reads TRBD1 or TRBD2 (6 bases each). The CDR3 totals 13 residues. The V and J ends lost 4 bases and 7 bases respectively, with 12 bases between them. From germline, CDR1 is MNHEY and CDR2 SVGEGT. The DNA for the CDR3 is TGTGCCAGCAGTTCGCGGGACATTTATACGCAGTATTTT. It encodes CASSSRDIYTQYF.

This clonotype was seen ten or more times. The CDR3 DNA is TGTGCCAGCAGCCAAGATATCAGGGGATCCTCCTACGAGCAGTACTTC. Its protein is CASSQDIRGSSYEQYF. V is TRBV4-2 and J is TRBJ2-7, with D possibly being TRBD1 (6 bases). Germline CDR1 is LGHNA and CDR2 is YNFKEQ. The CDR3 sequence is 16 residues long. V was trimmed by 0 bases and J by 0 bases, leaving 12 bases between them.

This clonotype showed up many times. The chain joins TRBV6-2 or TRBV6-3 to TRBJ1-1; 8 positions match TRBD1. The germline gives CDR1 MNHEY, CDR2 SVGEGT. There are 17 residues in the CDR3. Trimming at V came to 5 bases and at J to 1 base, leaving 12 bases not matched to a gene. As DNA, the CDR3 is TGTGCCAGCAGTACCCTCCGCGGACAGGGTGAGAACACTGAAGCTTTCTTT. Translation: CASSTLRGQGENTEAFF.

This clonotype was recorded many times. The chain links TRBV4-2 to TRBJ1-2; TRBD1 might be the D (5 bases). Trimming stripped 4 bases from V and 3 bases from J, with 18 bases between. Germline-derived CDR1 and CDR2 are LGHNA and YNFKEQ. The CDR3 contains 16 residues. The CDR3 reads CASSPVAAGPDYGYTF. In nucleotides, the CDR3 is TGTGCCAGCAGCCCAGTAGCGGCAGGGCCAGACTATGGCTACACCTTC.